The rows below give T cell receptor beta chains drawn from one sample of a study of CD8+ T cells in alopecia areata. Measured with immunoSEQ multiplex PCR; TCRdb has only the in-frame clones, and not every one. The sample lists around 190,000 clones, roughly 60% seen once, with just over 1% in the top ten. The sequences come from CD4+ T cells sorted from blood, collected at week 24, from a patient treated with tofacitinib. The receptors come from a human donor with alopecia areata. The CDR3 runs from the conserved cysteine through the conserved F or W. A D gene is named only where the DNA matches it firmly. The size of a clone is reported for some rows only, either as once, few or many, or as a class for expanded clones.

clone_size | d_call | j_call | v_call | cdr3_aa | cdr3_nt
- | - | TRBJ1-5 | TRBV30 | CAWSVSQDQPQHF | TGTGCCTGGAGTGTTAGCCAAGATCAGCCCCAGCATTTT
- | TRBD1 | TRBJ1-1 | TRBV30 | CAWRGDRWNTEAFF | TGTGCCTGGAGGGGGGACAGATGGAACACTGAAGCTTTCTTT
- | - | TRBJ1-6 | TRBV6-1 | CASSDWGTRSYNSPLHF | TGTGCCAGCAGTGATTGGGGAACACGCTCCTATAATTCACCCCTCCACTTT
- | TRBD1 | TRBJ1-1 | TRBV29-1 | CSVEGRTGNTEAFF | TGCAGCGTTGAAGGGCGGACAGGGAACACTGAAGCTTTCTTT
- | - | TRBJ1-1 | TRBV4-1 | CASSQELGVGMNTEAFF | TGCGCCAGCAGCCAAGAACTAGGGGTAGGGATGAACACTGAAGCTTTCTTT
many | - | TRBJ1-4 | TRBV15 | CATSRVGTTNEKLFF | TGTGCCACCAGCAGAGTCGGTACAACTAATGAAAAACTGTTTTTT
- | TRBD1 | TRBJ1-6 | TRBV2 | CASSEGTGEYSPLHF | TGTGCCAGCAGTGAAGGGACAGGGGAGTACTCACCCCTCCACTTT
once | - | TRBJ1-6 | TRBV4-3 | CASSQDRAKPLHF | TGCGCCAGCAGCCAAGATCGGGCCAAACCCCTCCACTTT
- | TRBD2 | TRBJ2-5 | TRBV18 | CASSPPFSLADQETQYF | TGTGCCAGCTCACCACCGTTCTCCCTAGCGGACCAAGAGACCCAGTACTTC
- | TRBD2 | TRBJ2-7 | TRBV13 | CASRAGGSSYEQYF | TGTGCCAGCCGGGCGGGGGGGAGCTCCTACGAGCAGTACTTC
- | TRBD2 | TRBJ2-1 | TRBV9 | CASSVTSGGASEQFF | TGTGCCAGCAGCGTGACTAGCGGGGGGGCCAGTGAGCAGTTCTTC
few | TRBD2 | TRBJ2-3 | TRBV29-1 | CSVPGLAGPSDTQYF | TGCAGCGTCCCGGGGCTAGCGGGGCCCTCAGATACGCAGTATTTT
- | TRBD1 | TRBJ1-2 | TRBV30 | CAWSVVGQTTNYGYTF | TGTGCCTGGAGTGTAGTGGGACAGACAACGAACTATGGCTACACCTTC
few | - | TRBJ1-2 | TRBV27 | CASKGGSYGYTF | TGTGCCAGCAAAGGGGGAAGCTATGGCTACACCTTC
few | - | TRBJ2-7 | TRBV5-1 | CASSEGGLYEQYF | TGCGCCAGCAGCGAGGGGGGACTCTACGAGCAGTACTTC
once | - | TRBJ2-1 | TRBV9 | CASSVVGARTNEQFF | TGTGCCAGCAGCGTAGTGGGGGCGCGTACGAATGAGCAGTTCTTC
- | TRBD2 | TRBJ2-3 | TRBV11-2 | CASSPGTSGGTDTQYF | TGTGCCAGCAGCCCCGGGACTAGCGGGGGCACAGATACGCAGTATTTT
- | - | TRBJ1-5 | TRBV19 | CASSIWDQPQHF | TGTGCCAGTAGTATCTGGGATCAGCCCCAGCATTTT
- | TRBD2 | TRBJ2-6 | TRBV30 | CAWSPGGTSGANVLTF | TGTGCCTGGAGCCCCGGGGGGACCTCTGGGGCCAACGTCCTGACTTTC
- | - | TRBJ2-3 | TRBV29-1 | CSVVVVLDTQYF | TGCAGCGTTGTAGTAGTACTAGATACGCAGTATTTT
- | - | TRBJ2-1 | TRBV11-2 | CASSVDVEQFF | TGTGCCAGCAGCGTGGATGTTGAGCAGTTCTTC
- | - | TRBJ2-2 | TRBV9 | CASSVSTGTGELFF | TGTGCCAGCAGCGTATCTACAGGGACCGGGGAGCTGTTTTTT
- | - | TRBJ1-5 | TRBV29-1 | CSVGENSNQPQHF | TGCAGCGTTGGCGAAAATAGCAATCAGCCCCAGCATTTT
- | - | TRBJ1-6 | TRBV21-1 | CASSKKGSPLHF | TGTGCCAGCAGCAAGAAGGGTTCACCCCTCCACTTT
- | TRBD1 | TRBJ2-2 | TRBV4-2 | CASSPLDRGTGELFF | TGTGCCAGCAGCCCGTTGGACAGGGGCACCGGGGAGCTGTTTTTT
- | - | TRBJ1-1 | TRBV15 | CATSRDRARLPLGTEAFF | TGTGCCACCAGCAGAGATCGTGCCAGGTTACCTCTGGGCACTGAAGCTTTCTTT
- | - | TRBJ1-2 | TRBV7-2 | CASTHPVGHPGASYGYTF | TGTGCCAGCACTCACCCCGTGGGGCATCCGGGCGCTTCCTATGGCTACACCTTC
- | TRBD1 | TRBJ1-1 | TRBV4-3 | CASSQRGQGAEAFF | TGCGCCAGCAGCCAAAGGGGCCAGGGGGCTGAAGCTTTCTTT
- | - | TRBJ2-7 | TRBV5-6 | CASSFRQGEQYF | TGTGCCAGCAGCTTTCGACAAGGCGAGCAGTACTTC
once | - | TRBJ1-1 | TRBV30 | CAWSVWRNTEAFF | TGTGCCTGGAGTGTATGGAGGAACACTGAAGCTTTCTTT
few | - | TRBJ1-1 | TRBV28 | CASSHPEGPEGAFF | TGTGCCAGCAGCCATCCGGAAGGCCCCGAGGGAGCTTTCTTT
- | TRBD1 | TRBJ1-2 | TRBV28 | CASSLIDRDGGYTF | TGTGCCAGCAGTTTGATTGACAGGGACGGGGGCTACACCTTC
many | - | TRBJ2-2 | TRBV11-2 | CASSLDQRVGELFF | TGTGCCAGCAGCTTAGATCAAAGGGTCGGGGAGCTGTTTTTT
- | - | TRBJ1-1 | TRBV10-3 | CAISAQGPTEAFF | TGTGCCATCAGTGCTCAGGGGCCAACTGAAGCTTTCTTT
- | - | TRBJ1-2 | TRBV30 | CAWGPHYGYTF | TGTGCCTGGGGGCCTCACTATGGCTACACCTTC
few | TRBD2 | TRBJ2-1 | TRBV25-1 | CASRETGSGASNEQFF | TGTGCCAGCCGAGAGACCGGTAGCGGGGCAAGCAATGAGCAGTTCTTC
- | - | TRBJ1-6 | TRBV12-5 | CASGLGQVVNSPLHF | TGTGCTAGTGGTTTGGGACAGGTTGTAAATTCACCCCTCCACTTT
- | - | TRBJ1-1 | TRBV9 | CASGKGLMVGNTEAFF | TGTGCCAGCGGTAAAGGGCTGATGGTAGGGAACACTGAAGCTTTCTTT
- | - | TRBJ2-5 | TRBV2 | CASSVGQRETQYF | TGTGCCAGCAGTGTGGGCCAAAGAGAGACCCAGTACTTC
- | - | TRBJ2-7 | TRBV11-1 | CASSSTGYEQYF | TGTGCCAGCAGCAGTACAGGGTACGAGCAGTACTTC
- | TRBD1 | TRBJ1-1 | TRBV15 | CATSARDRQNTEAFF | TGTGCCACCAGCGCGCGGGACAGGCAGAACACTGAAGCTTTCTTT
- | - | TRBJ2-7 | TRBV6-6 | CASSLEDSSYEQYF | TGTGCCAGCAGTTTAGAGGACAGCTCCTACGAGCAGTACTTC
- | - | TRBJ2-5 | TRBV29-1 | CSVVSGTNARRTQYF | TGCAGCGTTGTGAGCGGCACCAATGCCCGTAGGACCCAGTACTTC
- | - | TRBJ1-5 | TRBV25-1 | CASSDLGLNQPQHF | TGTGCCAGCAGTGATTTGGGGCTAAATCAGCCCCAGCATTTT
once | - | TRBJ1-5 | TRBV27 | CASRGRGNQPQHF | TGTGCCAGCAGGGGCAGAGGGAATCAGCCCCAGCATTTT
- | TRBD2 | TRBJ2-1 | TRBV9 | CASSFSGGGRNEQFF | TGTGCCAGCAGCTTTAGCGGGGGAGGCCGGAATGAGCAGTTCTTC
- | - | TRBJ1-6 | TRBV4-3 | CASSQEADSPLHF | TGCGCCAGCAGCCAAGAAGCAGATTCACCCCTCCACTTT
- | - | TRBJ2-7 | TRBV7-2 | CASSSYKLTYEQYF | TGTGCCAGCAGCTCGTACAAGTTAACCTACGAGCAGTACTTC
- | - | TRBJ1-5 | TRBV6-5 | CASGPREHQPQHF | TGTGCCAGCGGGCCCAGGGAGCATCAGCCCCAGCATTTT
- | TRBD1 | TRBJ1-5 | TRBV29-1 | CSVDPVWGLQGAGQPQHF | TGCAGCGTTGATCCGGTTTGGGGATTACAGGGGGCAGGGCAGCCCCAGCATTTT
- | TRBD1 | TRBJ1-6 | TRBV2 | CASSDLGTVRTLPLHF | TGTGCCAGCAGTGATTTGGGGACAGTTAGGACTTTACCCCTCCACTTT
once | - | TRBJ2-3 | TRBV2 | CASGKLTGSGTDTQYF | TGTGCCAGCGGAAAGCTGACAGGTTCAGGCACAGATACGCAGTATTTT